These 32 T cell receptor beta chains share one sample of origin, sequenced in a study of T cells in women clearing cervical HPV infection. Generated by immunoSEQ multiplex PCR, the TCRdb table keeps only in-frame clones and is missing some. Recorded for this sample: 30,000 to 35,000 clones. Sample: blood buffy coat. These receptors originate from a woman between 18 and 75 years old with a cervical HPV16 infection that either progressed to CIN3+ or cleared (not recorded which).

The CDR3 bases that were read are TGCGCCAGCAGCGCCCTCACCGGGACAGGGGGCGGTGAG. It codes for CASSALTGTGGGE. The whole CDR3 sequence is CASSALTGTGGGEQFF. The genes are TRBV23-1 and TRBJ2-1, with 12 nucleotides matching TRBD1. The read is 3 residues too short to cover the CDR3 end, so that end is filled in from the germline J gene. TRBV23-1 is flagged as an ORF with uncertain function. The CDR3 runs to 16 residues. The junction had 12 bases not matched to a gene; V was cut back by 6 bases and J by 9 bases.

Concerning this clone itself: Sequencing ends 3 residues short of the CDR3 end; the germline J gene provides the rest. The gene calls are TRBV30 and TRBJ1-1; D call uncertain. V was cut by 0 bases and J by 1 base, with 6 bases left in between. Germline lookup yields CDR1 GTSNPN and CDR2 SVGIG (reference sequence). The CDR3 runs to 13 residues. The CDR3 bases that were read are TGTGCCTGGAGTGTAAGACAGAACACTGAA. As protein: CAWSVRQNTE. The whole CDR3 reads CAWSVRQNTEAFF.

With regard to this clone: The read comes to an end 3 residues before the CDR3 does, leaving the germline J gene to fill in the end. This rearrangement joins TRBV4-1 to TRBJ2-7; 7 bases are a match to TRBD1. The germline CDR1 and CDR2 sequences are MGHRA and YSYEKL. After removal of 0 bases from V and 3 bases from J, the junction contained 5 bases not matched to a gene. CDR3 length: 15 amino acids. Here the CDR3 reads CASSQERGGSYEQYF. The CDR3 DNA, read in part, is TGCGCCAGCAGCCAAGAGCGAGGGGGCAGCTACGAG.

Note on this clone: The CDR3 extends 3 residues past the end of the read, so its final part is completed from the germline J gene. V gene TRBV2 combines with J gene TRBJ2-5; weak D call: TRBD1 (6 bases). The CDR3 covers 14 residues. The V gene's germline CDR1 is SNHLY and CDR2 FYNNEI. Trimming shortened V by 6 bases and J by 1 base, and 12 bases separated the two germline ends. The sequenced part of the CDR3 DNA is TGTGCCAGCAGGCGAGACAGGCCCCAAGAGACC. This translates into CASRRDRPQET. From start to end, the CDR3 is CASRRDRPQETQYF.

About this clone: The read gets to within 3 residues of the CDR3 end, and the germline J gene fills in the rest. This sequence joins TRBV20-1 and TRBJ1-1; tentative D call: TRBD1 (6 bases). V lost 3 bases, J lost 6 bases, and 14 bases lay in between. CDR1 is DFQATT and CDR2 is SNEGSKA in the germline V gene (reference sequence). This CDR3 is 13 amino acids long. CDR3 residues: CSARRGPGAEAFF. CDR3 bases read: TGCAGTGCTAGGAGGGGCCCAGGGGCTGAA.

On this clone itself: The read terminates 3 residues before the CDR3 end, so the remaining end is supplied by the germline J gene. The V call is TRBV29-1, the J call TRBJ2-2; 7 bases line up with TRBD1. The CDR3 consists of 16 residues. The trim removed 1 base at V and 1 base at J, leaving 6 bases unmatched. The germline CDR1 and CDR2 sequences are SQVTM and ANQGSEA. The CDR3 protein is CSVEARQGVNTGELFF. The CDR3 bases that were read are TGCAGCGTTGAAGCGAGACAGGGAGTGAACACCGGGGAG.

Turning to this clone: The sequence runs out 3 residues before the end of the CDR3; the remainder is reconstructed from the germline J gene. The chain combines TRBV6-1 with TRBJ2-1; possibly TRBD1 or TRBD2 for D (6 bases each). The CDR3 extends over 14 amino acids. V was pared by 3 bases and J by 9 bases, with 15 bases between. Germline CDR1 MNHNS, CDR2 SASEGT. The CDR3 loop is CASSELRGGGEQFF. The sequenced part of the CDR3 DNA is TGTGCCAGCAGTGAGTTAAGAGGGGGAGGTGAG.

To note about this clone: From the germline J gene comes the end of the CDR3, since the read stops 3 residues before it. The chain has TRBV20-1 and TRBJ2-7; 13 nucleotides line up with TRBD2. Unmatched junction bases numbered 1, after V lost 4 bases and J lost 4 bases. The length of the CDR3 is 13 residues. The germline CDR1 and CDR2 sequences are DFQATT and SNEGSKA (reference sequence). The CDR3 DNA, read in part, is TGCAGTGCTATACTAGCGGGAGGGTACGAG. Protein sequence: CSAILAGGYE. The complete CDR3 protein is CSAILAGGYEQYF.

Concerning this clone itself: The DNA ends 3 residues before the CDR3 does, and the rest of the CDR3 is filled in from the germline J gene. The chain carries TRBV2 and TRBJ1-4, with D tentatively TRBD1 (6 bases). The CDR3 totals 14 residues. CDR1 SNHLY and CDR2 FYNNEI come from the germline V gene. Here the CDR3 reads CASRYRDGDSPLFF. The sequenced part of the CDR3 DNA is TGTGCCAGCAGGTACAGGGACGGGGATTCACCA.

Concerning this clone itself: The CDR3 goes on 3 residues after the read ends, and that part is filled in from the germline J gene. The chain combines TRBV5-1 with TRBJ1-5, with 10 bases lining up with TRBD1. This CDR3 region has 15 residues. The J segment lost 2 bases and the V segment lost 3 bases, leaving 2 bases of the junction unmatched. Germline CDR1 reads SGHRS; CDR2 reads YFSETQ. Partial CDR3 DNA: TGCGCCAGCAGCTCCGGGACAGGGGGCAATCAGCCC. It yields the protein CASSSGTGGNQP. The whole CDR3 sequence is CASSSGTGGNQPQHF.

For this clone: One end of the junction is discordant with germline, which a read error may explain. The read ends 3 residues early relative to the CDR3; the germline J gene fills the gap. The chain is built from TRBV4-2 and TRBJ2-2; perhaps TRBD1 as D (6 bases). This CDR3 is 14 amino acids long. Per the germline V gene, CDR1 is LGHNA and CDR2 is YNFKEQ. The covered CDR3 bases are TGCGCCAGCAGCCAGGCGGACAGCCACCGGGAG. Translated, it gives CASSQADSHRE. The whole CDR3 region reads CASSQADSHRELFF.

The sequenced part of the CDR3 DNA is TGTGCCAGCAGCCTAGATTCACCC. It specifies CASSLDSP. The entire CDR3 sequence reads CASSLDSPLHF. The V and J genes are TRBV6-4 and TRBJ1-6; D not certain. Sequencing ends 3 residues short of the CDR3 end; the germline J gene provides the rest. CDR1 is MRHNA and CDR2 is SNTAGT in the germline V gene. This CDR3 has 11 amino acids. V lost 6 bases and J lost 8, with 5 bases in between.

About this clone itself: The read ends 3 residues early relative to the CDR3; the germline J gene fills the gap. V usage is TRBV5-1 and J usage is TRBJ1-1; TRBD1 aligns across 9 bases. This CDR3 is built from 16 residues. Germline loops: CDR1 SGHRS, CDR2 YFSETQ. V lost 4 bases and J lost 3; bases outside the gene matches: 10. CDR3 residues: CASSPRQGGADTEAFF. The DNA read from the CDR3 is TGCGCCAGCAGCCCTAGACAGGGGGGGGCGGACACTGAA.

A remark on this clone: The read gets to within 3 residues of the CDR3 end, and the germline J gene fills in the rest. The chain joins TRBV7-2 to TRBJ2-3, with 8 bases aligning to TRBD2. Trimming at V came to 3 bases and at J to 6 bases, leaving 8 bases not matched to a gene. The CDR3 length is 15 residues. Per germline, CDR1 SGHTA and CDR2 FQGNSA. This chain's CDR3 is CASSFSRTSMDTQYF. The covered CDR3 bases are TGTGCCAGCAGCTTCTCAAGGACTAGCATGGATACG.

The CDR3 spells CASRYIRGAKNIQYF. The part of the CDR3 DNA that was read is TGTGCCAGCAGGTACATTCGGGGAGCCAAAAACATT. The J gene is TRBJ2-4, the V gene TRBV2, with a possible D match to TRBD2 (5 bases). The read gets to within 3 residues of the CDR3 end, and the germline J gene fills in the rest. Germline loops: CDR1 SNHLY, CDR2 FYNNEI. V was clipped by 6 bases and J by 0 bases, with 12 bases between them. The CDR3 totals 15 residues.

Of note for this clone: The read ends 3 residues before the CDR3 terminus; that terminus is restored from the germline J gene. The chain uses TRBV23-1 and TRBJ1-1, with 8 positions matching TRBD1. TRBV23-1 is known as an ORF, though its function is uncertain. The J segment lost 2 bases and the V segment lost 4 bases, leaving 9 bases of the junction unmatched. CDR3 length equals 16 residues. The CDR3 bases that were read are TGCGCCAGCAGTCGGGGGGCAGGGGGCTTCAACACTGAA. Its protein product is CASSRGAGGFNTE. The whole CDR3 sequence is CASSRGAGGFNTEAFF.

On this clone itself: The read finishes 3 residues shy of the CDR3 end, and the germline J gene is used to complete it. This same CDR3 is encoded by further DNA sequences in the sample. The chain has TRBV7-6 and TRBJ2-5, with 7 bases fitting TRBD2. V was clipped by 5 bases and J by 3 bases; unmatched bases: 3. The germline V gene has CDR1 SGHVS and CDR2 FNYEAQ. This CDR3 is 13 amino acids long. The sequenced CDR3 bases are TGTGCCAGCAGCCCGGGACTAAAAGAGACC. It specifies CASSPGLKET. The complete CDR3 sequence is CASSPGLKETQYF.

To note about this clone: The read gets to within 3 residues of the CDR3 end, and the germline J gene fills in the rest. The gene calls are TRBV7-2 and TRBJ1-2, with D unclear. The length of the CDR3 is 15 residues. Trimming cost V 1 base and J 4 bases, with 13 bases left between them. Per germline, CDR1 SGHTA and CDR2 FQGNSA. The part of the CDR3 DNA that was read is TGTGCCAGCAGCTTAGGTGGAAGGACTGGCTATGGC. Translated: CASSLGGRTGYG. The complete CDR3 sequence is CASSLGGRTGYGYTF.

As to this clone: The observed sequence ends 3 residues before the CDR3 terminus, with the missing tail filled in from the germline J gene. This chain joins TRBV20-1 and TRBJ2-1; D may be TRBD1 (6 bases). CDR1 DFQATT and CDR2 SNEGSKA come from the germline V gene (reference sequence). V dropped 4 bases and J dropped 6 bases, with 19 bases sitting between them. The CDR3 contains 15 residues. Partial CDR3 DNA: TGCAGTGCTATGCTACAGGGAAGGGCATCCAATGAG. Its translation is CSAMLQGRASNE. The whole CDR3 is CSAMLQGRASNEQFF.

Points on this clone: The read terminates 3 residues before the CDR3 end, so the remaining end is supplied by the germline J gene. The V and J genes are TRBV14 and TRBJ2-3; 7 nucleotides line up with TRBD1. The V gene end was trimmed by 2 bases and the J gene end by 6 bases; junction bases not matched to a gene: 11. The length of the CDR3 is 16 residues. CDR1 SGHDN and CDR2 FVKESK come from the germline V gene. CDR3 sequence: CASSQRPDRISDTQYF. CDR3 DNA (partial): TGTGCCAGCAGCCAAAGACCGGACAGGATTAGCGATACG.

The CDR3 here is CASSRRDRGRETQYF. The covered CDR3 bases are TGTGCCAGCAGCCGCCGGGACAGGGGTAGAGAGACC. The V call is TRBV7-8, the J call TRBJ2-5, with 10 bases that match TRBD1. The read terminates 3 residues ahead of where the CDR3 ends, so the germline J gene completes it. Per germline, CDR1 SGHVS and CDR2 FQNEAQ. The CDR3 loop spans 15 amino acids. Trimming cost V 5 bases and J 4 bases; bases outside gene matches: 7.

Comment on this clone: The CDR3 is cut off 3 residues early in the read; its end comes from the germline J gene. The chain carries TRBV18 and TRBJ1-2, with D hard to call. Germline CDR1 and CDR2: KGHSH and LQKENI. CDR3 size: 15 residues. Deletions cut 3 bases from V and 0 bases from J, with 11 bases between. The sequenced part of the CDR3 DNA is TGTGCCAGCTCACCCGATATAATAGCTAACTATGGC. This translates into CASSPDIIANYG. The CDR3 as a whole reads CASSPDIIANYGYTF.

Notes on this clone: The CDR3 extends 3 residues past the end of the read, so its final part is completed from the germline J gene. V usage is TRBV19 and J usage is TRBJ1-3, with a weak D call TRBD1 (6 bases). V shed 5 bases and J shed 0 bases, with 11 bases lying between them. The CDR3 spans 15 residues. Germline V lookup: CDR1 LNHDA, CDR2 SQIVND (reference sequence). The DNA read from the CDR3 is TGTGCCAGTAGTCTCGTCAGGGGCTCTGGAAACACC. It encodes CASSLVRGSGNT. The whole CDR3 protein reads CASSLVRGSGNTIYF.

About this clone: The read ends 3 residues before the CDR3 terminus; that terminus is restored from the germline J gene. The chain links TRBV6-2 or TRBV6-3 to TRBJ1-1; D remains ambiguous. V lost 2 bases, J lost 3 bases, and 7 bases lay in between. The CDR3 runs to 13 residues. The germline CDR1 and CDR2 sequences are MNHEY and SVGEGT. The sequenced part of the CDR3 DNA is TGTGCCAGCAGTTACGGCCAGGACACTGAA. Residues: CASSYGQDTE. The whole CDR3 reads CASSYGQDTEAFF.

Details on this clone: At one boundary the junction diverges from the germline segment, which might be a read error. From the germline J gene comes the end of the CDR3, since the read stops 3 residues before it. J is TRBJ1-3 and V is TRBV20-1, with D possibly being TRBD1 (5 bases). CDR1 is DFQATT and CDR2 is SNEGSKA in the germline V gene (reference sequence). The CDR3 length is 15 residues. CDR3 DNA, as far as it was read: TGCAGTGCTGGAGACCCGACAGTTCCAGGAAACACC. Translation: CSAGDPTVPGNT. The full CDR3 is CSAGDPTVPGNTIYF.

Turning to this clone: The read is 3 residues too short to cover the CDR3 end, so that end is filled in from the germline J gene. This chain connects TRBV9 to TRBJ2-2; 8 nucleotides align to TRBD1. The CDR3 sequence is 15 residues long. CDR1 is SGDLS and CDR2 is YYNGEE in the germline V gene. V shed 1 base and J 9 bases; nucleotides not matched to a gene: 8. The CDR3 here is CASSVRDRFSRELFF. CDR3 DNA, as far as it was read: TGTGCCAGCAGCGTACGGGACAGGTTTTCCCGGGAG.

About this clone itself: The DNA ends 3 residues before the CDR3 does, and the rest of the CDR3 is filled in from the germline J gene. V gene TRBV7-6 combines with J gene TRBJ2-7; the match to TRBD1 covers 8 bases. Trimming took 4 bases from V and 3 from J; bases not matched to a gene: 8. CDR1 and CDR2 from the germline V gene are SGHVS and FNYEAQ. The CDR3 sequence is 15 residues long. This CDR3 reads CASSSPGQAIYEQYF. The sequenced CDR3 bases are TGTGCCAGCAGCTCCCCGGGACAGGCGATCTACGAG.

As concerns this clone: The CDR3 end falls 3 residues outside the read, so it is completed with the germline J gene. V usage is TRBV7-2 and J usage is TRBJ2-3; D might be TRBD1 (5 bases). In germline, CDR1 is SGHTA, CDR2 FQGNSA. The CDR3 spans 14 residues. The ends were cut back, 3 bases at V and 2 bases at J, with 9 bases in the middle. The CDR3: CASSLDKYTDTQYF. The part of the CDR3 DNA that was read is TGTGCCAGCAGCTTGGACAAATACACAGATACG.

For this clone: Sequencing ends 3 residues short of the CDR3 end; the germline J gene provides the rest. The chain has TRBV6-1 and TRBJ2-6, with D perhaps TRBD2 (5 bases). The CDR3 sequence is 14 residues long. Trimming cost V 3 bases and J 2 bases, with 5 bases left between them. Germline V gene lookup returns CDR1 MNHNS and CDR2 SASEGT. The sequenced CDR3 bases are TGTGCCAGCAGTGAGAGGGCTGGGGCCAACGTC. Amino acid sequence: CASSERAGANV. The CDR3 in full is CASSERAGANVLTF.

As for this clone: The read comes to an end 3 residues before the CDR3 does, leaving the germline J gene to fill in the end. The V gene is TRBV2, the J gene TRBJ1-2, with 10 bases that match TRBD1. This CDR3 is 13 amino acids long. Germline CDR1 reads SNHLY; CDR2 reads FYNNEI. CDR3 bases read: TGTGCCAGCGTCCCCGACAGGGGGCGAGGC. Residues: CASVPDRGRG. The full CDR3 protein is CASVPDRGRGYTF.

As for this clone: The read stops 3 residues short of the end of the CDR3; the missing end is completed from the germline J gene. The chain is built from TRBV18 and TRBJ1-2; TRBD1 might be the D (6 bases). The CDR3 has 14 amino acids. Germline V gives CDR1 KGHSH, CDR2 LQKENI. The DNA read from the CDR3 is TGTGCCAGCTCACCGGCCGACAGGATTTTTGTC. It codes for CASSPADRIFV. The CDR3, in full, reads CASSPADRIFVYTF. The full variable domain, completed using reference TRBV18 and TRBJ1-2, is NAGVMQNPRHLVRRRGQEARLRCSPMKGHSHVYWYRQLPEEGLKFMVYLQKENIIDESGMPKERFSAEFPKEGPSILRIQQVVRGDSAAYFCASSPADRIFVYTFGSGTRLTVV.

The covered CDR3 bases are TGTGCCAGCAGCTTATGGGGGGTTAGCACAGATACG. Translation gives CASSLWGVSTDT. The entire CDR3 sequence reads CASSLWGVSTDTQYF. The chain links TRBV11-1 to TRBJ2-3; D is possibly TRBD2 (6 bases). The read ends 3 residues shy of where the CDR3 ends; the end is completed using the germline J gene. Germline V CDR1 and CDR2: SGHAT, FQDESV (reference sequence). V was clipped by 2 bases and J by 0 bases, with 9 bases between them. The CDR3 sequence is 15 residues long.